This T cell receptor (beta chain) was found in a study of blood T cell repertoires in COVID-19. Clones were sequenced by immunoSEQ multiplex PCR, and TCRdb holds only the in-frame ones, with some missing. The top ten clones hold roughly 4.4% of a sample with about 97,000 clones, roughly 80% of them seen once. This CDR3 is built from 15 residues. V lost 6 bases and J 0 bases, leaving 15 bases between the germline ends. Germline V gene data show CDR1 as MNHEY and CDR2 as SVGEGT. The sample comprised peripheral blood. This TCR was recovered from a man in his 60s with acute or convalescent COVID-19. J is TRBJ2-7 and V is TRBV6-2 or TRBV6-3, with a weak D call TRBD2 (8 bases). CDR3 sequence reads: CASSRDSGSSYEQYF. CDR3 nucleotide sequence: TGTGCCAGCAGCCGGGACAGCGGGAGCTCCTACGAGCAGTACTTC.